This TCR beta chain was identified in a study of shared clonotypes between healthy human individuals. To note about this clone: No antigen is known for it.

This CDR3 is built from 13 residues. Germline CDR1 is LNHDA and CDR2 is SQIVND (reference sequence). V lost 3 bases and J 3 bases, leaving 8 bases between the germline ends. Overall study findings and caveats: Generation of non-shared clonotypes was less probable than generation of clonotypes shared by all four donors.

Genomic DNA (from each subset) was split evenly across several immunoSEQ plates. Here immunoSEQ multiplex PCR was the method, and the copy in TCRdb shows in-frame clones only, minus some. The sample includes about 990,000 clones, approximately 80% of them seen just once. The sequenced material came from memory CD4+ T cells from PBMCs. Subset given: CD45RA-negative fraction. The J gene is TRBJ1-1, the V gene TRBV19, with D possibly being TRBD1 (6 bases). This TCR was sampled from a man younger than 30 in good health. Some clones in this sample may be carry-over from other donors' samples. Here the CDR3 reads CASSMEGDTEAFF. The CDR3 nucleotides read TGTGCCAGTAGTATGGAGGGGGACACTGAAGCTTTCTTT. Combining the CDR3 with reference TRBV19 and TRBJ1-1 gives the whole variable domain DGGITQSPKYLFRKEGQNVTLSCEQNLNHDAMYWYRQDPGQGLRLIYYSQIVNDFQKGDIAEGYSVSREKKESFPLTVTSAQKNPTAFYLCASSMEGDTEAFFGQGTRLTVV.